This T cell receptor (beta chain) was identified during a study of shared clonotypes between healthy human individuals. Findings of the study overall: What rarefaction showed was incomplete sorted-subset sequencing despite large depth.

Germline loops: CDR1 SGDLS, CDR2 YYNGEE. V was pared by 4 bases and J by 3 bases, with 3 bases of the junction left unmatched. The CDR3 totals 15 residues. Points on this clone: Antigen specificity is unknown.

Sequencing was performed with immunoSEQ multiplex PCR; in TCRdb, only in-frame clones are kept and a portion is missing. The data hold around 720,000 clones, with 55% to 85% observed a single time. J is TRBJ2-1 and V is TRBV9; TRBD2 matches at 11 bases. Sequenced input: memory CD4+ T cells sorted from blood. Described subset: CD45RA-negative fraction. The TCR originated in a woman in her twenties or thirties in good health. The CDR3 sequence is CASSKGLAVYNEQFF. Here the CDR3 DNA reads TGTGCCAGCAGCAAGGGACTAGCGGTCTACAATGAGCAGTTCTTC.